Listed below are T cell receptor beta chains from one sample, sequenced in a study of identical twins. TCRdb analysed the 5' RACE reads with MiXCR anew, one entry per CDR3 protein. This table holds more than 400,000 distinct CDR3 sequences, roughly 15% found once. Separately, the same data were catalogued under a study of yellow fever vaccine responses in identical twins.

The specimen was CD4+ T cells sorted from blood. The receptors shown here come from a woman aged 18-29 years in good health. Both conserved end residues are trimmed from each CDR3. The order of the fields is V gene, D gene, CDR3 protein. D genes are given only for firm matches.

TRBV3-1 - ASSQAQGQNIQY
TRBV7-9 TRBD1 ASSLVGQGNQPQH
TRBV28 - ASSITGDYSYEQY
TRBV7-9 TRBD1 ASSPIQGGTNTGELF
TRBV29-1 TRBD1 SVVIRDRGSGANVLT
TRBV6-5 TRBD1 ASSYQGAQGYT
TRBV4-1 - ASSQALDSFLY
TRBV5-1 - ASSRTAGQVTEAF
TRBV5-1 - ASSLGLVPDTQY
TRBV9 TRBD2 ASSLSGVASYNEQF
TRBV7-2 TRBD2 ASSLVGASGADTQY
TRBV12-3/TRBV12-4 TRBD2 ASSSWGRGGDTQY
TRBV20-1 - SAQSAGTYNEQF
TRBV7-9 - ASSRGSLGPGELF
TRBV6-2/TRBV6-3 TRBD2 ASSPGTSGRSEQY
TRBV7-6 - ASSFPQATSSEQF
TRBV9 - ASSVDRGEQF
TRBV7-6 TRBD2 ASSLVSGLGRTDTQY
TRBV24-1 - ATSDLGSSSYNEQF
TRBV20-1 - SAQGLRTNNEQF
TRBV27 - ASSLSGATNTGELF
TRBV24-1 - ATSDRGQGRNEQF
TRBV29-1 TRBD1 SVVTGGTEAF
TRBV6-2/TRBV6-3 TRBD2 ASSPVPSGTSGSVQETQY
TRBV29-1 - SVKNTEAF
TRBV12-1 - ASSPFDPGGGSDTQY
TRBV20-1 - SAPDSGSYNSPLH
TRBV28 - ASSFQFAVGSSSYNEQF
TRBV28 TRBD2 ASSLARAGARYEQY
TRBV20-1 TRBD2 SASEGTPNGLAGVGGSADTQY
TRBV5-1 - ASSLVRPGELF
TRBV9 - ASSVGAPSGYGYT
TRBV3-1 TRBD2 ASSQDSSGGQF
TRBV7-9 - ASSNTGELF